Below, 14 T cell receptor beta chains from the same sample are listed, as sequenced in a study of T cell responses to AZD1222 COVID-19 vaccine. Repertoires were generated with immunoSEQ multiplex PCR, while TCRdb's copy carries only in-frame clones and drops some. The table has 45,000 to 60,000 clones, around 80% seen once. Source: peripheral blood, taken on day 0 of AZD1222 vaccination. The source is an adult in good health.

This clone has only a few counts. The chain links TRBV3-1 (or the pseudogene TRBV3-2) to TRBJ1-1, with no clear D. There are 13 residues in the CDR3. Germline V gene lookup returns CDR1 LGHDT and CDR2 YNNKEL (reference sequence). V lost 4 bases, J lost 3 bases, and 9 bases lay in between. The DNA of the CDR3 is TGTGCCAGCAGCCTATCCCCGTACACTGAAGCTTTCTTT. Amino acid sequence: CASSLSPYTEAFF.

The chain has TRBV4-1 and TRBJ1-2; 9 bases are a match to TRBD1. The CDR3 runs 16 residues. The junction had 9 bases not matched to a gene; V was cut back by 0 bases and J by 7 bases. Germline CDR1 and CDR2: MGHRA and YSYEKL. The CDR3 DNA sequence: TGCGCCAGCAGCCAAGAAGGGACAGGGACGCTTTCTGGCTACACCTTC. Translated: CASSQEGTGTLSGYTF.

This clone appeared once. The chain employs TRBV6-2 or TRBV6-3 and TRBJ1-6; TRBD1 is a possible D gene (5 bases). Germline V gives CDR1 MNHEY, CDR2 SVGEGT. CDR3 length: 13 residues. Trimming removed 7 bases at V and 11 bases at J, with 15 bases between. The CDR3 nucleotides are TGTGCCAGCAATTATCAGGGTCGGACACCCCTCCACTTT. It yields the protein CASNYQGRTPLHF.

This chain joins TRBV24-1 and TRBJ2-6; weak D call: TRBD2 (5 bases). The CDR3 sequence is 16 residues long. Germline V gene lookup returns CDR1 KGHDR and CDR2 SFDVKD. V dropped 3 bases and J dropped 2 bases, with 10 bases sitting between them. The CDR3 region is CATSDPRGAGANVLTF. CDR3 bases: TGTGCCACCAGTGATCCCCGGGGAGCTGGGGCCAACGTCCTGACTTTC.

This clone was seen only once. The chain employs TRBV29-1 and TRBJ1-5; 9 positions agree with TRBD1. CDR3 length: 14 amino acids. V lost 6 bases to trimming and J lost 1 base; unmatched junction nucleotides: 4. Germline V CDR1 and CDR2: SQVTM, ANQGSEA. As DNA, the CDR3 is TGCAGCGTAGGAGACAGGGGGAGCAATCAGCCCCAGCATTTT. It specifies CSVGDRGSNQPQHF.

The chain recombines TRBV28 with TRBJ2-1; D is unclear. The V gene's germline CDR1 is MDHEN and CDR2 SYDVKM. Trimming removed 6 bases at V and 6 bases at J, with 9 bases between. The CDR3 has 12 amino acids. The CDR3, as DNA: TGTGCCAGCAGCAACACCCTCAATGAGCAGTTCTTC. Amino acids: CASSNTLNEQFF.

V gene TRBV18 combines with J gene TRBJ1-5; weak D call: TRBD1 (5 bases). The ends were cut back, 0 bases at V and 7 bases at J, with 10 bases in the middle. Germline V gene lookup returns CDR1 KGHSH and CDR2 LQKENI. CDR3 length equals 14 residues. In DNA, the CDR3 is TGTGCCAGCTCACCACCGCCCGGGGGGCAGCCCCAGCATTTT. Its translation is CASSPPPGGQPQHF.

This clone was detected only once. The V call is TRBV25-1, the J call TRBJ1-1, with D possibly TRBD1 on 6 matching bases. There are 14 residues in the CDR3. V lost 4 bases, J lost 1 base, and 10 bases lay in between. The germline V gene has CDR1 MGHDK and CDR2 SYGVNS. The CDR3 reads CASSAGTRNTEAFF. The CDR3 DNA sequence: TGTGCCAGCAGTGCCGGGACACGGAACACTGAAGCTTTCTTT.

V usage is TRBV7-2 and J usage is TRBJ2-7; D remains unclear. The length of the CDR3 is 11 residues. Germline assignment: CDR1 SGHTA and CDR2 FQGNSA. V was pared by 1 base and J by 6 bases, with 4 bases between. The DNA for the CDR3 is TGTGCCAGCAGCTTAGACGCCGAGCAGTACTTC. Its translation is CASSLDAEQYF.

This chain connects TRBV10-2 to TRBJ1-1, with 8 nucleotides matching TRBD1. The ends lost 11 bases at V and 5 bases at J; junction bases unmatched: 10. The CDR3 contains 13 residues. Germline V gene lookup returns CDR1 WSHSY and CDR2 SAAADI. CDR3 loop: CAARQGAGTEAFF. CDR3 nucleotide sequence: TGCGCCGCGAGGCAGGGGGCTGGGACTGAAGCTTTCTTT.

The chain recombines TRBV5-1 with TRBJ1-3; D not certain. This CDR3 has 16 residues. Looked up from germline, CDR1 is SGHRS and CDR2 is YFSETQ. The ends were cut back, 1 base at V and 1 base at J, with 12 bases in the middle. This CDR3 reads CASSLWVLGSGNTIYF. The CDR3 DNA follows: TGCGCCAGCAGCTTGTGGGTGTTGGGGTCTGGAAACACCATATATTTT.

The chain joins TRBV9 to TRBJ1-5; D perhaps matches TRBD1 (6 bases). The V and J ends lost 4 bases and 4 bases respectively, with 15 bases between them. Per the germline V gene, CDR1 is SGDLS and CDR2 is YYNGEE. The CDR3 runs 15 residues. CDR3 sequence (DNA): TGTGCCAGCAGCAAAACCTCCGGACAGAATCAGCCCCAGCATTTT. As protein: CASSKTSGQNQPQHF. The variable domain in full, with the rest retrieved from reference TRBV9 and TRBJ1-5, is DSGVTQTPKHLITATGQRVTLRCSPRSGDLSVYWYQQSLDQGLQFLIQYYNGEERAKGNILERFSAQQFPDLHSELNLSSLELGDSALYFCASSKTSGQNQPQHFGDGTRLSIL.

The CDR3 spells CASSQDRGNEQFF. In DNA, the CDR3 is TGTGCCAGCAGCCAAGATCGGGGCAATGAGCAGTTCTTC. J is TRBJ2-1 and V is TRBV3-1 (or the pseudogene TRBV3-2); maybe TRBD2 (5 bases). The CDR3 is 13 amino acids. Trimming took 0 bases from V and 6 from J, leaving 6 bases between them. Germline CDR1 reads LGHDT; CDR2 reads YNNKEL (reference sequence).

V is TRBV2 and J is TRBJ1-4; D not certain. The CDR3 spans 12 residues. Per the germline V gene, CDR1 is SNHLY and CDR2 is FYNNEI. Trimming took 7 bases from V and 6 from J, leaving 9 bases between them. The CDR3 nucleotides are TGTGCCAGCAAGAAGGAGGATGAAAAACTGTTTTTT. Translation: CASKKEDEKLFF. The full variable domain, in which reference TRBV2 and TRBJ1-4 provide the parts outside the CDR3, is EPEVTQTPSHQVTQMGQEVILRCVPISNHLYFYWYRQILGQKVEFLVSFYNNEISEKSEIFDDQFSVERPDGSNFTLKIRSTKLEDSAMYFCASKKEDEKLFFGSGTQLSVL.